The 11 T cell receptor beta chains reported below all come from one sample, sequenced in a study of blood T cells in healthy people across ages. Combining a sample-barcoded 5' primer with a J-beta primer mix, a second PCR ran for roughly 6 to 11 cycles. TCRdb redid the calling of the 5' RACE reads with MiXCR, one entry per CDR3 protein. Here the sample spans roughly 1,500,000 distinct CDR3 sequences, about 35% being singletons. Sequencing was done on a sample of blood. These receptors all stem from a woman aged 25 to 39 in good health.

As regards this clonotype: The junction departs from germline at one end; a sequencing error may be responsible. The chain carries TRBV28 and TRBJ1-4, with TRBD1 as a possible D gene (6 bases). There are 15 residues in the CDR3. Germline assignment: CDR1 MDHEN and CDR2 SYDVKM. The CDR3 nucleotides read TGTGCCAACAGTTTAGGTGGGGGGCTGAGTGAAAAACTGTTTTTT. Translating it yields CANSLGGGLSEKLFF.

CDR3 residues: CSARSQRSYNEQFF. CDR3 DNA sequence: TGCAGTGCTAGGAGCCAGCGGAGTTACAATGAGCAGTTCTTC. This sequence joins TRBV20-1 and TRBJ2-1, with a possible D match to TRBD2 (5 bases). CDR3 length equals 14 residues. Trimming shortened V by 3 bases and J by 4 bases, and 13 bases separated the two germline ends. Germline values: CDR1 DFQATT, CDR2 SNEGSKA (reference sequence).

The gene calls are TRBV7-8 and TRBJ2-3, with 14 bases fitting TRBD2. The CDR3 runs 20 residues. Germline-derived CDR1 and CDR2 are SGHVS and FQNEAQ. The ends lost 3 bases at V and 0 bases at J; junction bases unmatched: 11. CDR3 protein: CASSFPKTSGGETSTDTQYF. In DNA, the CDR3 is TGTGCCAGCAGCTTCCCTAAGACTAGCGGGGGGGAGACTAGCACAGATACGCAGTATTTT. The full variable domain, completed using reference TRBV7-8 and TRBJ2-3, is GAGVSQSPRYKVAKRGQDVALRCDPISGHVSLFWYQQALGQGPEFLTYFQNEAQLDKSGLPSDRFFAERPEGSVSTLKIQRTQQEDSAVYLCASSFPKTSGGETSTDTQYFGPGTRLTVL.

This chain joins TRBV27 and TRBJ1-1; perhaps TRBD1 as D (5 bases). This CDR3 comprises 14 residues. In germline, CDR1 is MNHEY, CDR2 SMNVEV (reference sequence). The germline V and J ends were trimmed by 6 bases and 3 bases, with 14 bases remaining between them. The CDR3 spells CASRASGDHTEAFF. The CDR3 DNA reads as TGTGCCAGCAGGGCGTCGGGGGATCACACTGAAGCTTTCTTT.

The rearrangement links TRBV2 to TRBJ2-7; 9 nucleotides match TRBD2. The trim removed 2 bases at V and 4 bases at J, leaving 9 bases unmatched. This CDR3 contains 16 residues. Looked up from germline, CDR1 is SNHLY and CDR2 is FYNNEI. The CDR3 sequence: CASSEPGLAGKYEQYF. In DNA form, the CDR3 reads TGTGCCAGCAGTGAACCTGGGCTAGCGGGGAAATACGAGCAGTACTTC.

J is TRBJ2-5 and V is TRBV5-6, with 7 bases fitting TRBD2. With V trimmed by 3 bases and J by 3 bases, 5 bases remained unmatched. The germline gives CDR1 SGHDT, CDR2 YYEEEE. This CDR3 spans 14 amino acids. The CDR3 here is CASSSGTTKETQYF. The CDR3 DNA is TGTGCCAGCAGCTCCGGGACTACCAAAGAGACCCAGTACTTC.

The DNA for the CDR3 is TGTGCCAGCAGCTTATCGACGTTAGGACTAGCGGGATCGGGTGAGCAGTTCTTC. This codes for CASSLSTLGLAGSGEQFF. This chain connects TRBV7-2 to TRBJ2-1; 12 nucleotides line up with TRBD2. Germline-derived CDR1 and CDR2 are SGHTA and FQGNSA. The CDR3 is made up of 18 amino acids. V was clipped by 2 bases and J by 9 bases; unmatched bases: 14.

The rearrangement links TRBV4-1 to TRBJ2-1; 7 positions match TRBD2. After removal of 3 bases from V and 0 bases from J, the junction contained 11 bases not matched to a gene. The CDR3 is 18 amino acids. In germline, CDR1 is MGHRA, CDR2 YSYEKL. The CDR3 bases are TGCGCCAGCAGCCACCGACCCCGGGGCGGGAGCTCCTACAATGAGCAGTTCTTC. It codes for CASSHRPRGGSSYNEQFF.

The rearrangement links TRBV20-1 to TRBJ1-1; a weak D match, TRBD1 (6 bases). CDR3 length equals 14 residues. Germline V gene lookup returns CDR1 DFQATT and CDR2 SNEGSKA (reference sequence). The V end was cut by 3 bases, the J end by 5 bases, with 16 bases between. CDR3 loop: CSARGTSRGTEAFF. CDR3 nucleotide sequence: TGCAGTGCTAGGGGGACAAGCCGGGGGACTGAAGCTTTCTTT.

This clonotype has only a few counts. V is TRBV20-1 and J is TRBJ2-7; 8 bases fit TRBD2. The CDR3 spans 13 residues. The germline gives CDR1 DFQATT, CDR2 SNEGSKA (reference sequence). The CDR3 coding sequence is TGCAGCTTAGGGAGCGGGGGTCCCTACGAGCAGTACTTC. Amino acid sequence: CSLGSGGPYEQYF.

Only a few counts were recorded for this clonotype. The V and J genes are TRBV14 and TRBJ2-5; possibly TRBD2 for D (6 bases). The CDR3 has 17 amino acids. CDR1 is SGHDN, CDR2 FVKESK, per germline. V was trimmed by 0 bases and J by 3 bases, leaving 17 bases between them. The CDR3 DNA follows: TGTGCCAGCAGCCAAGATGGCCCCTTCGGGGGAGAAGAGACCCAGTACTTC. Protein product: CASSQDGPFGGEETQYF.